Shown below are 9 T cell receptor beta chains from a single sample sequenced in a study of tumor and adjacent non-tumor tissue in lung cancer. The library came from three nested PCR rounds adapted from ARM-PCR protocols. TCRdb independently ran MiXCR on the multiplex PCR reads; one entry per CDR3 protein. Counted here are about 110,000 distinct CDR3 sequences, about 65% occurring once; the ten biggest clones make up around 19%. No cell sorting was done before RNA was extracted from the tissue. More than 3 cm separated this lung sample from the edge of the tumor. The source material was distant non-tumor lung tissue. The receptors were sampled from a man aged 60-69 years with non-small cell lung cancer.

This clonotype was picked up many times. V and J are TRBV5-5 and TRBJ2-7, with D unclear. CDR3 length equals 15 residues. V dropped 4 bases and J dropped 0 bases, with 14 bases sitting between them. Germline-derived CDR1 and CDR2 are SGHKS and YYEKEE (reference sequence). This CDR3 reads CASSRSPGISYEQYF. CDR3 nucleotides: TGTGCCAGCAGCCGAAGCCCTGGGATCTCCTACGAGCAGTACTTC.

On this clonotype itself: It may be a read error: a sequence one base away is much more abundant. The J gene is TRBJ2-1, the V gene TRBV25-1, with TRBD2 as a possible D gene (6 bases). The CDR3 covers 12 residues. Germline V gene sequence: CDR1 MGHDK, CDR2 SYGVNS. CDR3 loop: CTSYLEGNEQFF. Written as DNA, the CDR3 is TGTACCAGCTACCTGGAGGGCAATGAGCAGTTCTTC.

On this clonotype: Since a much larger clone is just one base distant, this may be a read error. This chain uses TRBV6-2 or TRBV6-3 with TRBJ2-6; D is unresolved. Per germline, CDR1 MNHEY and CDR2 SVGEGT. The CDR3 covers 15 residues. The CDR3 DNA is TGTGCCAGCAGTTTAAGGATCTCTGGGACCAACGTCCTGACTTTC. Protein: CASSLRISGTNVLTF.

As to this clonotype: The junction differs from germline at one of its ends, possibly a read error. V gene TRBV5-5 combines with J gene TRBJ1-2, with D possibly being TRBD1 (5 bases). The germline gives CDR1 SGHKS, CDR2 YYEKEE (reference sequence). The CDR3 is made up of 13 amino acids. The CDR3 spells CASSPGPNYGYTF. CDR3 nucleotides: TGTGCAAGCAGCCCAGGGCCCAACTATGGCTACACCTTC.

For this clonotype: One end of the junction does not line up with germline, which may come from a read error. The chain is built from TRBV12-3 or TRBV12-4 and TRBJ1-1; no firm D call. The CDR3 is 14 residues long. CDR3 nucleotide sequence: TGTGCCAGCGGTTTCCAGGAGATGGACACTGAAGCTTTCTTT. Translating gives CASGFQEMDTEAFF.

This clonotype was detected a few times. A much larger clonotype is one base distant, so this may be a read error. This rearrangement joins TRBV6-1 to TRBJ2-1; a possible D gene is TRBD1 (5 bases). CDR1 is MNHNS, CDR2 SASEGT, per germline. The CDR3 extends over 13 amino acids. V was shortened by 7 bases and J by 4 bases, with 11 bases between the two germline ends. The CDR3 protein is CASNYRLYNEQFF. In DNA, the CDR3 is TGTGCCAGCAACTACAGGTTATACAATGAGCAGTTCTTC.

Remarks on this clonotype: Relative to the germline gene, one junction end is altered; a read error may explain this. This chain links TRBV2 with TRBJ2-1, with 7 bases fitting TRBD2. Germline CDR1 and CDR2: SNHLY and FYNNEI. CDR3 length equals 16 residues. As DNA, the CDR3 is TGTGCCAGGAGTGAAGAGGGCGGGAGCGCCTACAATGAGCAGTTCTTC. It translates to CARSEEGGSAYNEQFF.

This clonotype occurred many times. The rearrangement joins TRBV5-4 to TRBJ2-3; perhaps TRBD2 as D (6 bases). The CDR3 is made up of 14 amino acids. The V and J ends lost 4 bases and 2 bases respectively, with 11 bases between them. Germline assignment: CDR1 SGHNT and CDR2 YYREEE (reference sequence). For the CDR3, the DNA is TGTGCCAGCAGCAAGCGGGCCGACACAGATACGCAGTATTTT. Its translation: CASSKRADTDTQYF.

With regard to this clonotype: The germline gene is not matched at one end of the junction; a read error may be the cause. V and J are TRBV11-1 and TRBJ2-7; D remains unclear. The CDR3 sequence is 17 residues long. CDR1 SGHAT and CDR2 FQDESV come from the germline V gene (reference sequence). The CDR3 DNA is TGTGTCAGCCACCCCCTTCTGGGCGGATCCGGCTCCTACGAGCAGTACTTC. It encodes CVSHPLLGGSGSYEQYF.